Detailed here is one T cell receptor beta chain. The data derive from a study of monozygotic twins with inflammatory bowel disease. Germline V lookup: CDR1 SGHRS, CDR2 YFSETQ. The CDR3 is 16 amino acids. Making each TCR library took roughly 3,200 ng of total RNA. TCRdb reanalyzed the 5' RACE reads, giving one entry per CDR3 protein sequence and no DNA. The table for this sample gives 300,000 to 400,000 distinct CDR3 sequences. This TCR was sampled from a human donor with ulcerative colitis or Crohn's disease, or a healthy co-twin of an affected twin (not recorded which). The sample consisted of blood. The rearrangement links TRBV5-1 to TRBJ2-5; TCRdb's D call, TRBD1, is unchecked because there is no DNA. CDR3 residues: CASSFAGQGAQETQYF.